Following are 31 T cell receptor beta chains from one sample sequenced in a study of control samples from healthy donors and cancer patients. The repertoire was sequenced with immunoSEQ multiplex PCR; TCRdb's copy has only in-frame clones and lacks some. The data contain some 15,000 clones, about 92% of them seen just once; the ten biggest clones take up approximately 15%. Specimen: PBMCs. Source of these receptors: a man older than 75 with lung cancer.

The table lists this clone with a count of one. This chain joins TRBV6-2 or TRBV6-3 and TRBJ2-2; 7 bases match TRBD2. The trim removed 4 bases at V and 1 base at J, leaving 3 bases unmatched. The CDR3 spans 15 residues. Germline loops: CDR1 MNHEY, CDR2 SVGEGT. CDR3 loop: CASSSGGGNTGELFF. The CDR3 bases are TGTGCCAGCAGTTCAGGCGGGGGGAACACCGGGGAGCTGTTTTTT.

The DNA of the CDR3 is TGCGCCAGCAGCCAAGAGGAGGGGAGGGGGCGGACTGAAGCTTTCTTT. This codes for CASSQEEGRGRTEAFF. V usage is TRBV4-1 and J usage is TRBJ1-1; 7 bases match TRBD1. The V and J ends lost 0 bases and 5 bases, in that order; junction bases with no gene match: 9. The CDR3 contains 16 residues. Germline V gene lookup returns CDR1 MGHRA and CDR2 YSYEKL.

The gene calls are TRBV5-1 and TRBJ1-6; perhaps TRBD1 as D (5 bases). Germline V gives CDR1 SGHRS, CDR2 YFSETQ. This CDR3 has 14 amino acids. V shed 0 bases and J shed 8 bases, with 9 bases lying between them. The CDR3 DNA reads TGCGCCAGCAGCTTGGGGATGGGGGATTCACCCCTCCACTTT. Its protein product is CASSLGMGDSPLHF.

The CDR3 reads CASSLGGAGANVLTF. The DNA of the CDR3 is TGTGCCAGCAGCTTGGGGGGCGCCGGGGCCAACGTCCTGACTTTC. The chain carries TRBV5-6 and TRBJ2-6, with a tentative D call TRBD1 (5 bases). CDR1 and CDR2 (germline): SGHDT, YYEEEE. The germline V and J ends were trimmed by 0 bases and 4 bases, with 8 bases remaining between them. The CDR3 is 15 residues long.

This rearrangement joins TRBV10-3 to TRBJ1-1; possible D gene TRBD1, 5 bases. The CDR3 length is 15 residues. V was cut by 6 bases and J by 2 bases, with 16 bases left in between. Germline values: CDR1 ENHRY, CDR2 SYGVKD. The CDR3 DNA sequence: TGTGCCATCAGGGGGGGGTTTACGGGAAACACTGAAGCTTTCTTT. It specifies CAIRGGFTGNTEAFF.

The chain joins TRBV9 to TRBJ1-3; no clear D gene. CDR1 is SGDLS and CDR2 is YYNGEE in the germline V gene. The CDR3 loop spans 15 amino acids. Trimming removed 0 bases at V and 4 bases at J, with 11 bases between. The CDR3 bases are TGTGCCAGCAGCGTAGAAGGGTCATCGGGAAACACCATATATTTT. It translates to CASSVEGSSGNTIYF.

This chain connects TRBV2 to TRBJ2-7, with D hard to call. This CDR3 spans 12 amino acids. With 4 bases removed from V and 0 bases from J, the gap between germline ends came to 4 bases. Germline CDR1 and CDR2: SNHLY and FYNNEI. CDR3: CASSGDSYEQYF. CDR3 nucleotide sequence: TGTGCCAGCAGTGGCGACTCCTACGAGCAGTACTTC.

The chain employs TRBV9 and TRBJ2-2; D is perhaps TRBD1 or TRBD2 (5 bases each). CDR3 length equals 15 residues. V gave up 2 bases and J gave up 0 bases, with 8 bases separating them. The germline gives CDR1 SGDLS, CDR2 YYNGEE. CDR3 nucleotide sequence: TGTGCCAGCAGCGTGTTGGGGGCGAACACCGGGGAGCTGTTTTTT. Protein sequence: CASSVLGANTGELFF.

V usage is TRBV28 and J usage is TRBJ1-1, with a possible D match to TRBD1 (5 bases). The ends were cut back, 6 bases at V and 2 bases at J, with 13 bases in the middle. This CDR3 is built from 14 residues. Germline-derived CDR1 and CDR2 are MDHEN and SYDVKM. DNA of the CDR3: TGTGCCAGCAGCCGTCTAGGGGAAAACACTGAAGCTTTCTTT. It codes for CASSRLGENTEAFF.

The chain links TRBV20-1 to TRBJ1-5; D is perhaps TRBD1 (5 bases). The CDR3 runs 15 residues. Trimming left V 3 bases short and J 1 base short, with 13 bases between. Germline assignment: CDR1 DFQATT and CDR2 SNEGSKA (reference sequence). The chain's CDR3 is CSASEQGQSNQPQHF. DNA for the CDR3: TGCAGTGCTAGTGAGCAAGGACAAAGCAATCAGCCCCAGCATTTT.

This clone was found a few times. V usage is TRBV27 and J usage is TRBJ1-1; 7 positions match TRBD1. With 5 bases clipped from V and 0 bases from J, the junction kept 6 bases outside the gene matches. The germline CDR1 and CDR2 sequences are MNHEY and SMNVEV (reference sequence). This CDR3 spans 15 amino acids. The CDR3 DNA sequence: TGTGCCAGCAGTGCTTCGACAGGGTTGAACACTGAAGCTTTCTTT. It specifies CASSASTGLNTEAFF.

This clone came up once. The V call is TRBV7-9, the J call TRBJ1-2; no clear D gene. Per germline, CDR1 SEHNR and CDR2 FQNEAQ (reference sequence). The CDR3 runs 15 residues. The ends were cut back, 4 bases at V and 8 bases at J, with 20 bases in the middle. CDR3 DNA: TGTGCCAGCAGCTCGAAATTCTGGGAGCGATACGGCTACACCTTC. Translation gives CASSSKFWERYGYTF.

The chain joins TRBV20-1 to TRBJ1-2, with D maybe TRBD1 (5 bases). Germline V gene sequence: CDR1 DFQATT, CDR2 SNEGSKA (reference sequence). The V end lost 6 bases, the J end lost 8 bases, and 13 bases lay between the germline ends. The CDR3 extends over 11 amino acids. This CDR3 is CSATQGGGYTF. In DNA, the CDR3 is TGCAGTGCAACGCAGGGAGGAGGCTACACCTTC.

This chain joins TRBV7-2 and TRBJ2-5; TRBD2 matches at 7 bases. The V and J ends lost 4 bases and 1 base, in that order; junction bases with no gene match: 3. Germline V gives CDR1 SGHTA, CDR2 FQGNSA. The CDR3 covers 14 residues. The CDR3 loop reads CASSSSGPQETQYF. CDR3 DNA sequence: TGTGCCAGCAGCTCTAGCGGTCCCCAAGAGACCCAGTACTTC.

The chain uses TRBV6-1 and TRBJ2-5; 7 positions match TRBD2. The germline V gene has CDR1 MNHNS and CDR2 SASEGT. The CDR3 length is 14 residues. V shed 3 bases and J 1 base; nucleotides not matched to a gene: 2. The CDR3 spells CASSETSSQETQYF. The CDR3 DNA reads TGTGCCAGCAGTGAGACTAGCTCCCAAGAGACCCAGTACTTC.

This chain joins TRBV4-3 and TRBJ2-5; the match to TRBD2 covers 9 bases. V shed 1 base, J shed 5 bases, and the junction held 8 bases outside the gene matches. The CDR3 is 16 amino acids. Germline-derived CDR1 and CDR2 are LGHNA and YSLEER. The CDR3 sequence is CASSQARRGGGETQYF. Here the CDR3 DNA reads TGCGCCAGCAGCCAAGCTCGGCGGGGGGGCGGGGAGACCCAGTACTTC.

The V and J genes are TRBV3-1 (or the pseudogene TRBV3-2) and TRBJ1-1; D gene ambiguous. The CDR3 covers 14 residues. The germline V and J ends were trimmed by 0 bases and 11 bases, with 16 bases remaining between them. Germline CDR1 LGHDT, CDR2 YNNKEL (reference sequence). CDR3 residues: CASSQELARAGAFF. In DNA, the CDR3 is TGTGCCAGCAGCCAAGAATTGGCGAGGGCGGGGGCTTTCTTT.

V and J are TRBV2 and TRBJ1-5; TRBD1 aligns across 9 bases. The CDR3 contains 14 residues. Per the germline V gene, CDR1 is SNHLY and CDR2 is FYNNEI. Losses at the gene ends were 8 bases for V and 2 bases for J; bases not matched to a gene: 4. Here the CDR3 reads CASGTGLGNQPQHF. DNA of the CDR3: TGTGCCAGCGGGACAGGGTTGGGCAATCAGCCCCAGCATTTT.

This clone was detected only once. V is TRBV29-1 and J is TRBJ2-5; 7 bases align to TRBD1. The CDR3 loop spans 15 amino acids. V shed 6 bases and J 5 bases; nucleotides not matched to a gene: 15. Germline lookup yields CDR1 SQVTM and CDR2 ANQGSEA. This chain's CDR3 is CSVARIYRGQETQYF. CDR3 sequence (DNA): TGCAGCGTCGCCAGAATTTACAGGGGCCAGGAGACCCAGTACTTC.

The CDR3 nucleotides are TGTGCCAGCAGCCCCCAGGGGGTGGGTGGCAATCAGCCCCAGCATTTT. Its translation: CASSPQGVGGNQPQHF. The rearrangement links TRBV3-1 (or the pseudogene TRBV3-2) to TRBJ1-5; 7 nucleotides agree with TRBD1. Germline assignment: CDR1 LGHDT and CDR2 YNNKEL (reference sequence). V was pared by 4 bases and J by 2 bases, with 8 bases of the junction left unmatched. The CDR3 is made up of 16 amino acids.

The chain employs TRBV11-1 and TRBJ2-5; 7 nucleotides line up with TRBD2. J gave up 2 bases and V 1 base, and 4 bases lay outside the gene matches. Germline values: CDR1 SGHAT, CDR2 FQDESV (reference sequence). This CDR3 comprises 15 residues. In DNA, the CDR3 is TGTGCCAGCAGCTTAGGCGGGGGACCTCAAGAGACCCAGTACTTC. This translates into CASSLGGGPQETQYF.

The chain has TRBV19 and TRBJ1-2; no definite D call. Looked up from germline, CDR1 is LNHDA and CDR2 is SQIVND (reference sequence). The CDR3 runs to 15 residues. V shed 0 bases and J shed 2 bases, with 10 bases lying between them. In DNA form, the CDR3 reads TGTGCCAGTAGTATAGAGGTCGGGCAGAACTATGGCTACACCTTC. It is translated as CASSIEVGQNYGYTF. The full variable domain, completed using reference TRBV19 and TRBJ1-2, is DGGITQSPKYLFRKEGQNVTLSCEQNLNHDAMYWYRQDPGQGLRLIYYSQIVNDFQKGDIAEGYSVSREKKESFPLTVTSAQKNPTAFYLCASSIEVGQNYGYTFGSGTRLTVV.

J is TRBJ1-5 and V is TRBV6-2 or TRBV6-3, with D maybe TRBD1 (5 bases). Germline V CDR1 and CDR2: MNHEY, SVGEGT. The CDR3 extends over 16 amino acids. Between the trimmed V and J ends, which lost 5 bases and 2 bases, there was a span of 16 bases. The CDR3 DNA sequence: TGTGCCAGCAGTCTACGGACCCTGGGGGGCAATCAGCCCCAGCATTTT. It yields the protein CASSLRTLGGNQPQHF.

There are a few counts of this clone. This rearrangement joins TRBV19 to TRBJ1-5; D unresolved. Germline V gene sequence: CDR1 LNHDA, CDR2 SQIVND (reference sequence). CDR3 length: 13 residues. V shed 7 bases and J shed 4 bases, with 11 bases lying between them. CDR3 loop: CASTLWGNQPQHF. The CDR3 nucleotides are TGTGCCAGTACCCTATGGGGAAATCAGCCCCAGCATTTT.

CDR3 amino acids: CASSKTGTDTQYF. The CDR3 bases are TGTGCCAGCAGCAAAACAGGGACAGATACGCAGTATTTT. The V call is TRBV7-9, the J call TRBJ2-3; D is perhaps TRBD1 (6 bases). The V end was cut by 5 bases, the J end by 3 bases, with 9 bases between. CDR3 length: 13 residues. Germline V lookup: CDR1 SEHNR, CDR2 FQNEAQ (reference sequence).

The chain recombines TRBV10-3 with TRBJ2-3, with D hard to call. The germline V gene has CDR1 ENHRY and CDR2 SYGVKD. Trimming removed 3 bases from V and 4 bases from J, with 5 bases in between. The CDR3 sequence is 12 residues long. DNA for the CDR3: TGTGCCATCAGTGACTCCGCAGATACGCAGTATTTT. This gives the protein CAISDSADTQYF.

The rearrangement joins TRBV5-1 to TRBJ1-3; TRBD1 might be the D (6 bases). Deletions cut 1 base from V and 0 bases from J, with 14 bases between. The length of the CDR3 is 17 residues. The V gene's germline CDR1 is SGHRS and CDR2 YFSETQ. The CDR3 reads CASSLMGTPNSGNTIYF. As DNA, the CDR3 is TGCGCCAGCAGCTTGATGGGGACACCCAACTCTGGAAACACCATATATTTT.

The chain carries TRBV7-3 and TRBJ1-1; D is unresolved. CDR3 length: 15 residues. V was pared by 1 base and J by 8 bases, with 17 bases between. CDR1 SGHTA and CDR2 FQGTGA come from the germline V gene. As DNA, the CDR3 is TGTGCCAGCAGCTTAATTTCGTCTGGAGGGTCCGAAGCTTTCTTT. This translates into CASSLISSGGSEAFF.

This chain joins TRBV6-5 and TRBJ1-5; TRBD1 is a possible D gene (6 bases). The germline V gene encodes CDR1 MNHEY and CDR2 SVGAGI. The V end lost 6 bases, the J end lost 4 bases, and 10 bases lay between the germline ends. CDR3 length: 13 residues. CDR3 protein: CASRDRMNQPQHF. CDR3 sequence (DNA): TGTGCCAGCAGAGACAGGATGAATCAGCCCCAGCATTTT.

The chain links TRBV11-1 to TRBJ2-3, with D unresolved. Germline V gene lookup returns CDR1 SGHAT and CDR2 FQDESV (reference sequence). V lost 1 base and J lost 0, with 8 bases in between. The CDR3 sequence is 15 residues long. The CDR3 loop reads CASSLENFSTDTQYF. The CDR3 DNA reads TGTGCCAGCAGCTTAGAAAACTTTAGCACAGATACGCAGTATTTT.

The rearrangement links TRBV7-2 to TRBJ1-6; D not resolved. Between the trimmed V and J ends, which lost 5 bases and 0 bases, there was a span of 17 bases. The CDR3 is 18 residues long. Germline CDR1 SGHTA, CDR2 FQGNSA. CDR3: CASSPHMSSRSYNSPLHF. In DNA, the CDR3 is TGTGCCAGCAGCCCCCATATGAGTTCCCGCTCCTATAATTCACCCCTCCACTTT.